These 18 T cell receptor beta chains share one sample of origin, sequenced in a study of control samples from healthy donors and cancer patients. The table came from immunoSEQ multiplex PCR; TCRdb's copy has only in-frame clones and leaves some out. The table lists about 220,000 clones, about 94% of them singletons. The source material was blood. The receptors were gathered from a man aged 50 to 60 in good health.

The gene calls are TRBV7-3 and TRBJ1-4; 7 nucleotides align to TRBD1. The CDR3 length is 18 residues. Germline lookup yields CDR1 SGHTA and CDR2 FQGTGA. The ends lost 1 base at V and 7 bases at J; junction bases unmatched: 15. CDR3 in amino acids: CASSLRGYGQDSSEKLFF. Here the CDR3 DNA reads TGTGCCAGCAGCTTAAGGGGGTACGGACAGGACTCAAGTGAAAAACTGTTTTTT.

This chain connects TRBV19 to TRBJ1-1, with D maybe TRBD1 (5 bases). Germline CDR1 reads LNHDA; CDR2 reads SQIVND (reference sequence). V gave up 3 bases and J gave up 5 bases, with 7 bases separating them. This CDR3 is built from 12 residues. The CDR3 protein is CASSMGGTEAFF. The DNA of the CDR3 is TGTGCCAGTAGTATGGGGGGAACTGAAGCTTTCTTT.

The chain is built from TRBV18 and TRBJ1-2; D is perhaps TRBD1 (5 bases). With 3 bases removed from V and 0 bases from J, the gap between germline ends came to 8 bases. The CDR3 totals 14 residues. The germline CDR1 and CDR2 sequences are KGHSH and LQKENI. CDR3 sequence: CASSPGPTNYGYTF. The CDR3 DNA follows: TGTGCCAGCTCACCGGGACCTACTAACTATGGCTACACCTTC.

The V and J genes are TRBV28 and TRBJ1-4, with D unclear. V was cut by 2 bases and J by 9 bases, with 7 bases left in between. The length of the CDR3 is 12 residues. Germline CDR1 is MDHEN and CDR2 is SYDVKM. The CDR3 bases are TGTGCCAGCAGTTTAGAAGCTCAAAAACTGTTTTTT. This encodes CASSLEAQKLFF. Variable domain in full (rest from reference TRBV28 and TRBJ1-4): DVKVTQSSRYLVKRTGEKVFLECVQDMDHENMFWYRQDPGLGLRLIYFSYDVKMKEKGDIPEGYSVSREKKERFSLILESASTNQTSMYLCASSLEAQKLFFGSGTQLSVL.

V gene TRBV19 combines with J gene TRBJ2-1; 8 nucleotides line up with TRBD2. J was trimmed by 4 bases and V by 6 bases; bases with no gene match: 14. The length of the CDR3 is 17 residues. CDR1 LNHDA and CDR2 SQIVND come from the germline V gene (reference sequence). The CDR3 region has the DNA TGTGCCAGTAGCCCGCCGTGGGTAGCGGGGACGTACAATGAGCAGTTCTTC. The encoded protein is CASSPPWVAGTYNEQFF.

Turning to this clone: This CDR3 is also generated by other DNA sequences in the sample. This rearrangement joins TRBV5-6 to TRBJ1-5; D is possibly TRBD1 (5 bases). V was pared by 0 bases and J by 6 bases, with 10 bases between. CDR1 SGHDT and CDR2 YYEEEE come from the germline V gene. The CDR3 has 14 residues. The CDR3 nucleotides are TGTGCCAGCAGCTTGGCAGGGAAGGGTCAGCCCCAGCATTTT. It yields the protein CASSLAGKGQPQHF.

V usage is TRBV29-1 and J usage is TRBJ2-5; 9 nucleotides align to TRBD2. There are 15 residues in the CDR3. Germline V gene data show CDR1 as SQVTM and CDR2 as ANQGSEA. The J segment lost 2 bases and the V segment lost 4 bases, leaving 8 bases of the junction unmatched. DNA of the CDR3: TGCAGCGTTGGCCGGGGGCGGGGGGGGCAAGAGACCCAGTACTTC. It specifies CSVGRGRGGQETQYF.

CDR3: CASSEQGSLSNQPQHF. For the CDR3, the DNA is TGTGCCAGCAGTGAACAGGGATCTCTAAGCAATCAGCCCCAGCATTTT. This rearrangement joins TRBV6-1 to TRBJ1-5; D is possibly TRBD1 (5 bases). The germline CDR1 and CDR2 sequences are MNHNS and SASEGT. The germline V and J ends were trimmed by 2 bases and 1 base, with 12 bases remaining between them. This CDR3 has 16 amino acids.

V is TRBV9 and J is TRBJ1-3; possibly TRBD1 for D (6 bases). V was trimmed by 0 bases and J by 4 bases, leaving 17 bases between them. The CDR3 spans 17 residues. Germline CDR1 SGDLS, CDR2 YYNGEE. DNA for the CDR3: TGTGCCAGCAGCGTAGTGCCGGTGCGGGGGCCAGGAAACACCATATATTTT. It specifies CASSVVPVRGPGNTIYF.

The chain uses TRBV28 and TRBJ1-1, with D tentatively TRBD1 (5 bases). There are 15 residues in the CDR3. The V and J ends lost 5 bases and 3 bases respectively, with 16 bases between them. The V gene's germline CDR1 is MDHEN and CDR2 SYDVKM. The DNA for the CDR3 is TGTGCCAGCAGTAAAGTCAGGGTACGGGACACTGAAGCTTTCTTT. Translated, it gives CASSKVRVRDTEAFF.

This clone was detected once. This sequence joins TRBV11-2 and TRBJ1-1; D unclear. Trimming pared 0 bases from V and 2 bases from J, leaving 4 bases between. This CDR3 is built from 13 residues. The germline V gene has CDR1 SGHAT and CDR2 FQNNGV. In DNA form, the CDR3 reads TGTGCCAGCAGCTTAGATCTAAACACTGAAGCTTTCTTT. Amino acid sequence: CASSLDLNTEAFF.

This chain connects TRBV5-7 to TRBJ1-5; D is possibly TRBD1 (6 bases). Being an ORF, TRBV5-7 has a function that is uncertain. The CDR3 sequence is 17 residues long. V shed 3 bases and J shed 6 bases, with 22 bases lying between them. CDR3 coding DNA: TGTGCCAGCAGCTCCCGCCTCTCGGGGGGGCGCGGTCAGCCCCAGCATTTT. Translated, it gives CASSSRLSGGRGQPQHF.

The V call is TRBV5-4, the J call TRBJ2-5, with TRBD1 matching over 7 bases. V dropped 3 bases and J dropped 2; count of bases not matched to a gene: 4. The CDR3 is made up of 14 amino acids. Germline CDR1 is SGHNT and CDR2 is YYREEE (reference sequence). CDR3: CASSWDSIQETQYF. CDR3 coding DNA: TGTGCCAGCAGCTGGGACAGTATACAAGAGACCCAGTACTTC.

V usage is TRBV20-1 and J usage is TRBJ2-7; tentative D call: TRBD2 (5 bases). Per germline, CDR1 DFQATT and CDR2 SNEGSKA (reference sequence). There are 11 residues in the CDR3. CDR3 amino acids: CSPRGYYGQYV. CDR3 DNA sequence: TGCAGCCCCCGAGGGTACTACGGGCAGTACGTC.

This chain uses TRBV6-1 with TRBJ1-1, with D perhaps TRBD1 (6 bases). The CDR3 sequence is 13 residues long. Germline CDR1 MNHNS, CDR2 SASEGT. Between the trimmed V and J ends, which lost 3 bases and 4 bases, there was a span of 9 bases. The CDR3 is CASSEDRSTEAFF. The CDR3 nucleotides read TGTGCCAGCAGTGAGGACAGAAGCACTGAAGCTTTCTTT.

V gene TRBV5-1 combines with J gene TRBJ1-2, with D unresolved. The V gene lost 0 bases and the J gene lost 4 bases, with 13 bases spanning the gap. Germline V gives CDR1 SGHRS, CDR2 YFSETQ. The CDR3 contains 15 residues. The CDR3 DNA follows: TGCGCCAGCAGCTTGGCTGCCGGGGAACCCTATGGCTACACCTTC. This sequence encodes CASSLAAGEPYGYTF.

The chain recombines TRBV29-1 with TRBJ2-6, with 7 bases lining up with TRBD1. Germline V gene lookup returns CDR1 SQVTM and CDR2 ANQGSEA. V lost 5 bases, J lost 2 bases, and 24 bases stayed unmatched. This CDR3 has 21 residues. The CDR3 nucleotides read TGCAGCGTTTTCACCGGGACAGTAGGTTCCAAGATAACTCCTGGGGCCAACGTCCTGACTTTC. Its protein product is CSVFTGTVGSKITPGANVLTF. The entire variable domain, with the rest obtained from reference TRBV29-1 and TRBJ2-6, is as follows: SAVISQKPSRDICQRGTSLTIQCQVDSQVTMMFWYRQQPGQSLTLIATANQGSEATYESGFVIDKFPISRPNLTFSTLTVSNMSPEDSSIYLCSVFTGTVGSKITPGANVLTFGAGSRLTVL.

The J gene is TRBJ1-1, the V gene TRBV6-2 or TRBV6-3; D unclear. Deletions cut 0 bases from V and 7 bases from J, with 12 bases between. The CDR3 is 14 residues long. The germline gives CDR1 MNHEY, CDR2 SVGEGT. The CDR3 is CASSYSTVSFEAFF. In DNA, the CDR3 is TGTGCCAGCAGTTACTCTACAGTCTCGTTTGAAGCTTTCTTT.